This T cell receptor (beta chain) was documented in a study of blood T cell repertoires in COVID-19. About the study: Italy, Spain and the United States were the sources of the convalescent and acute COVID-19 samples. In each case, the material was cDNA or gDNA derived from T cells, B-cell-depleted T cells, or PBMCs.

This CDR3 has 17 residues. Germline V gene sequence: CDR1 SGHVS, CDR2 FNYEAQ. V trimming: 7 bases; J trimming: 1 base; junction bases outside the gene matches: 12. This clone was seen many times. Method: immunoSEQ multiplex PCR; TCRdb's copy keeps in-frame clones and lacks some. The table records more than 80,000 clones, around nine tenths of them present only once. The gene calls are TRBV7-6 and TRBJ2-2, with 7 bases aligning to TRBD2. The sample was peripheral blood. The sequence was collected from a woman aged 55-70 years with COVID-19, enrolled during active disease. CDR3 region: CASTRGEVAGNTGELFF. Written as DNA, the CDR3 is TGTGCCAGCACCCGCGGGGAGGTAGCGGGGAACACCGGGGAGCTGTTTTTT.